This is a list of T cell receptor beta chains from one sample in a study of blood T cell repertoires in COVID-19. Some clones are missing from TCRdb's copy, which holds only in-frame ones; the method was immunoSEQ multiplex PCR. The sample lists approximately 200,000 clones; roughly 84% were seen once. The sequenced material came from peripheral blood. The receptors were sampled from a woman older than 75 with COVID-19, enrolled during active disease. The CDR3 runs from the conserved cysteine through the conserved F or W. The order of the fields is J gene, V gene, CDR3 protein.

j_call: TRBJ2-7; v_call: TRBV10-3; cdr3_aa: CAISEPLTGYEQYF
j_call: TRBJ1-1; v_call: TRBV19; cdr3_aa: CASRQGAGTEAFF
j_call: TRBJ1-1; v_call: TRBV5-1; cdr3_aa: CASSFGSSSNTEAFF
j_call: TRBJ2-1; v_call: TRBV3-1/TRBV3-2; cdr3_aa: CASSQVPGGNEQFF
j_call: TRBJ2-7; v_call: TRBV7-5; cdr3_aa: CVRSPWDRIAYEQYF
j_call: TRBJ1-4; v_call: TRBV5-1; cdr3_aa: CASSLSSVGSNEKLFF
j_call: TRBJ1-4; v_call: TRBV7-9; cdr3_aa: CASSLGQGHEKLFF
j_call: TRBJ2-5; v_call: TRBV27; cdr3_aa: CASSSGTGGRETQYF
j_call: TRBJ1-5; v_call: TRBV18; cdr3_aa: CASSRGGDQSQHF
j_call: TRBJ2-7; v_call: TRBV6-2/TRBV6-3; cdr3_aa: CASSFLGTDYEQYF
j_call: TRBJ1-6; v_call: TRBV28; cdr3_aa: CASRGGGQGDSPLHF
j_call: TRBJ1-1; v_call: TRBV18; cdr3_aa: CASSQTGGSTEAFF
j_call: TRBJ1-2; v_call: TRBV29-1; cdr3_aa: CSVEPPGTGGYTF
j_call: TRBJ1-2; v_call: TRBV6-5; cdr3_aa: CASSKGAQYGYTF
j_call: TRBJ1-1; v_call: TRBV5-6; cdr3_aa: CASSRRDRANTEAFF
j_call: TRBJ2-3; v_call: TRBV30; cdr3_aa: CAWSVHGGGTDTQYF
j_call: TRBJ2-7; v_call: TRBV5-1; cdr3_aa: CASSGTGETRYEQYF
j_call: TRBJ1-3; v_call: TRBV5-1; cdr3_aa: CASSSGEMSGNTIYF
j_call: TRBJ2-7; v_call: TRBV5-8; cdr3_aa: CASSLGHYYEQYF
j_call: TRBJ1-3; v_call: TRBV5-1; cdr3_aa: CASSPGQPSGNTIYF
j_call: TRBJ2-3; v_call: TRBV7-9; cdr3_aa: CASSSGTGGTDTQYF